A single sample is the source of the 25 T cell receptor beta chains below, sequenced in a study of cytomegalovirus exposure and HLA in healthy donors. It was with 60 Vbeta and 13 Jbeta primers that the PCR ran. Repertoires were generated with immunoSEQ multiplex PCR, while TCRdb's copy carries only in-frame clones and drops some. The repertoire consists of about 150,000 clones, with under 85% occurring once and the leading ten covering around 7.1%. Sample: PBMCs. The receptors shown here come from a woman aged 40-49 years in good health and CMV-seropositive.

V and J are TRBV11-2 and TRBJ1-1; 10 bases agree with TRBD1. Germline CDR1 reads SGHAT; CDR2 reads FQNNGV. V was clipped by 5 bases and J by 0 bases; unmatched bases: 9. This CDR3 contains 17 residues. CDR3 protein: CASSPIDRGRLNTEAFF. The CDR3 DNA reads TGTGCCAGCAGCCCCATCGACAGGGGGCGTTTGAACACTGAAGCTTTCTTT.

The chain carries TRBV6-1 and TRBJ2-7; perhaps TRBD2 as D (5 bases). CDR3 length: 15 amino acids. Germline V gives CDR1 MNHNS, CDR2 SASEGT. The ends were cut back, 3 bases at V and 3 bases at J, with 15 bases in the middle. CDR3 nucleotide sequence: TGTGCCAGCAGTGACACGGGAAAGAATATCTACGAGCAGTACTTC. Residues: CASSDTGKNIYEQYF.

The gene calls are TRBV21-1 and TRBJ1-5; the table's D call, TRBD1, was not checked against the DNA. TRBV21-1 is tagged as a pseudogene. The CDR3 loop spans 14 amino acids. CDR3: CASLQGRRNQPQHF. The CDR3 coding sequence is TGTGCCAGCCTGCAAGGCAGGCGCAATCAGCCCCAGCATTTT.

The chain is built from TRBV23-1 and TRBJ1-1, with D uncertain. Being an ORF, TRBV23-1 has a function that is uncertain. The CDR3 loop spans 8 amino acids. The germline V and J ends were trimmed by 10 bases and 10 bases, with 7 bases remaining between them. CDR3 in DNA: TGCGCCACCCGGGGAGCTTTCTTT. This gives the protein CATRGAFF.

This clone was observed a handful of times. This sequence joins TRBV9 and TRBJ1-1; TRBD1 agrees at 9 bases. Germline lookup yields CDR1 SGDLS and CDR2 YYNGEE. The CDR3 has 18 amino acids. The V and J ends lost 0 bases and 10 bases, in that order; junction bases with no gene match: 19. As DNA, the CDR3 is TGTGCCAGCAGCGTAGATTCGGGACCGGGACAGGGCCTAAGGGGAGCTTTCTTT. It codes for CASSVDSGPGQGLRGAFF.

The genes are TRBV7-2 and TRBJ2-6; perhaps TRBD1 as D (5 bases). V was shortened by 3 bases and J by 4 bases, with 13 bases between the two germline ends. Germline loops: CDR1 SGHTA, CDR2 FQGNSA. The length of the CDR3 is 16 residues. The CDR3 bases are TGTGCCAGCAGCTTGTCCAGGGATGCCGGGGCCAACGTCCTGACTTTC. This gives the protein CASSLSRDAGANVLTF.

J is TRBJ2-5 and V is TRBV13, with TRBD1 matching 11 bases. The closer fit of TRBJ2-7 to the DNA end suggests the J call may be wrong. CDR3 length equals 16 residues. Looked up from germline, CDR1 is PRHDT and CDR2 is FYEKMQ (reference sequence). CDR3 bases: TGTGCCAGCAGCATCGGACAGGGGGCCTCCGGCTACGAGCAGTACTTC. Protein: CASSIGQGASGYEQYF.

In nucleotides, the CDR3 is TGTGCCAGCAGTTTAGGATATTGGGGGGGGGTTGAGCAGTTCTTC. Protein sequence: CASSLGYWGGVEQFF. The chain combines TRBV28 with TRBJ2-1; 7 bases map to TRBD2. The CDR3 spans 15 residues. J lost 9 bases, V lost 2 bases, and 10 bases had no gene match. CDR1 and CDR2 (germline): MDHEN, SYDVKM.

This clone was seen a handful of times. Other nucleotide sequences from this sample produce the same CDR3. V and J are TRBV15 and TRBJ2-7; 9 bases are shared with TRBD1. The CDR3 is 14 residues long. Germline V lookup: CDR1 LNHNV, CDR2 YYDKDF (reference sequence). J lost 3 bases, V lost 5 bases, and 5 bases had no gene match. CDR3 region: CATSRGTGSYEQYF. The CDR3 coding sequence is TGTGCCACCAGCCGTGGGACAGGGAGCTACGAGCAGTACTTC.

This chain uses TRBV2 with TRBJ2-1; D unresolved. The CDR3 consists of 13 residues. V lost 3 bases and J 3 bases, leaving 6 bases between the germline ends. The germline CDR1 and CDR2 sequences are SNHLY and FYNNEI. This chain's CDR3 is CASSELYYNEQFF. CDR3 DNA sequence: TGTGCCAGCAGTGAGCTATACTACAATGAGCAGTTCTTC. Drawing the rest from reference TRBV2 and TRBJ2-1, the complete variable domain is EPEVTQTPSHQVTQMGQEVILRCVPISNHLYFYWYRQILGQKVEFLVSFYNNEISEKSEIFDDQFSVERPDGSNFTLKIRSTKLEDSAMYFCASSELYYNEQFFGPGTRLTVL.

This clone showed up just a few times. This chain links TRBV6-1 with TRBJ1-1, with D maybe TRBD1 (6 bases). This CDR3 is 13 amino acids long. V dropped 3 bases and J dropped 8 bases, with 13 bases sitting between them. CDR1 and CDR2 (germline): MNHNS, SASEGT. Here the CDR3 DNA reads TGTGCCAGCAGTGACGGGGGGCCCCCCGAAGCTTTCTTT. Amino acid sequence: CASSDGGPPEAFF.

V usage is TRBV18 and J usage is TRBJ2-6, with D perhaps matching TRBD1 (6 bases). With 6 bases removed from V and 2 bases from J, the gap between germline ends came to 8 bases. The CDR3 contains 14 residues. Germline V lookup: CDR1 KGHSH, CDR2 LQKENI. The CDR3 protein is CASSQGTGANVLTF. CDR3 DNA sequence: TGTGCCAGCTCTCAGGGGACTGGGGCCAACGTCCTGACTTTC.

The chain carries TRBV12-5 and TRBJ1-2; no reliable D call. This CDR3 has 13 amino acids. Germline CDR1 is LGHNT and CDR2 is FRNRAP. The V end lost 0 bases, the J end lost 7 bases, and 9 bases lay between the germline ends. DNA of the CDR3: TGTGCTAGTGGTTTGGTACCCGGGGTTGGCTACACCTTC. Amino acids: CASGLVPGVGYTF.

As DNA, the CDR3 is TGTGCCAGCAGCTTATCAAGGGGCCAGGTGGGCAATGAGCAGTTCTTC. This encodes CASSLSRGQVGNEQFF. This sequence joins TRBV7-9 and TRBJ2-1, with D perhaps matching TRBD1 (5 bases). V was clipped by 2 bases and J by 6 bases, with 17 bases between them. Germline assignment: CDR1 SEHNR and CDR2 FQNEAQ (reference sequence). CDR3 length equals 16 residues.

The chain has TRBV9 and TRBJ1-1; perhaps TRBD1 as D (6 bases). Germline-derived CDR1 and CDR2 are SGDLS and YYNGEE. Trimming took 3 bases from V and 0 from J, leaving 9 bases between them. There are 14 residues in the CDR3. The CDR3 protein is CASSAGHLNTEAFF. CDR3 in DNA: TGTGCCAGCAGCGCGGGACACTTGAACACTGAAGCTTTCTTT.

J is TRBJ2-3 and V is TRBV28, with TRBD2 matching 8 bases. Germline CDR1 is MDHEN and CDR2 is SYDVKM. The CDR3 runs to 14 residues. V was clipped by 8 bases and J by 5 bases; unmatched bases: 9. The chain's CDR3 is CASAGGPGKDTQYF. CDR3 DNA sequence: TGTGCCAGCGCGGGGGGCCCTGGTAAAGATACGCAGTATTTT. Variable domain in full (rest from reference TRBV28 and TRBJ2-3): DVKVTQSSRYLVKRTGEKVFLECVQDMDHENMFWYRQDPGLGLRLIYFSYDVKMKEKGDIPEGYSVSREKKERFSLILESASTNQTSMYLCASAGGPGKDTQYFGPGTRLTVL.

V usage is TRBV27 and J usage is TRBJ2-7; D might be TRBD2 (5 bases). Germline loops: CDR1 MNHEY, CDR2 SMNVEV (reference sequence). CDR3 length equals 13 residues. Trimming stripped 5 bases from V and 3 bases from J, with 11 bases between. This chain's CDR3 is CASSGGLVYEQYF. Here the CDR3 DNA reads TGTGCCAGCAGTGGAGGCCTGGTCTACGAGCAGTACTTC.

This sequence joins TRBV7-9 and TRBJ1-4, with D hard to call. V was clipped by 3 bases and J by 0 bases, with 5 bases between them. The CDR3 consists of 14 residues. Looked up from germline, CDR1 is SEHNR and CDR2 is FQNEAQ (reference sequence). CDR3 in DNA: TGTGCCAGCAGCTTCTACGCAACTAATGAAAAACTGTTTTTT. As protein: CASSFYATNEKLFF. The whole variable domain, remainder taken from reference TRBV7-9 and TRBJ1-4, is DTGVSQNPRHKITKRGQNVTFRCDPISEHNRLYWYRQTLGQGPEFLTYFQNEAQLEKSRLLSDRFSAERPKGSFSTLEIQRTEQGDSAMYLCASSFYATNEKLFFGSGTQLSVL.

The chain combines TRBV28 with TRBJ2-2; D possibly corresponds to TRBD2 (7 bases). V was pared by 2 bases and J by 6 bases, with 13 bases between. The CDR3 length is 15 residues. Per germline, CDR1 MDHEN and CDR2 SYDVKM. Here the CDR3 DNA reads TGTGCCAGCAGTTTAAGGGGGGGCCTATCCGGGGAGCTGTTTTTT. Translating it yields CASSLRGGLSGELFF.

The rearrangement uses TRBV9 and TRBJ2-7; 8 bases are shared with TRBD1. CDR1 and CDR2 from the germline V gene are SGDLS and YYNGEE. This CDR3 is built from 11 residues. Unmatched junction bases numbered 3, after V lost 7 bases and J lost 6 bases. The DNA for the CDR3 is TGTGCCAGCGGACAGGGCTCCGAGCAGTACTTC. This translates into CASGQGSEQYF.

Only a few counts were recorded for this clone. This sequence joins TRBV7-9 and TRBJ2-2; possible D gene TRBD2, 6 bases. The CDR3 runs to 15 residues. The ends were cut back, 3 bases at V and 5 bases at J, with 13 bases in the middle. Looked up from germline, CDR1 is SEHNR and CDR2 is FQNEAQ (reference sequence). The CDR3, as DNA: TGTGCCAGCAGCTTTGGGGGGTATGGAACCGGGGAGCTGTTTTTT. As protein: CASSFGGYGTGELFF.

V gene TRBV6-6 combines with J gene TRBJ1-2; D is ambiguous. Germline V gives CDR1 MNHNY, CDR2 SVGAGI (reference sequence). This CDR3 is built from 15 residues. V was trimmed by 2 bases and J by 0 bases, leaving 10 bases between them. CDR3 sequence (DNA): TGTGCCAGCAGTTACAGCAAGTTAGCTAACTATGGCTACACCTTC. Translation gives CASSYSKLANYGYTF.

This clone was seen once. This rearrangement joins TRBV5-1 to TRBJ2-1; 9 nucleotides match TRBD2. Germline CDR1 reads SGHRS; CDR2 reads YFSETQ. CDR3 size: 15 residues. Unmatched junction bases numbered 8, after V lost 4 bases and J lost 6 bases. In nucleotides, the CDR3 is TGCGCCAGCAGCGCGACTAGCGGCGAAACCAATGAGCAGTTCTTC. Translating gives CASSATSGETNEQFF. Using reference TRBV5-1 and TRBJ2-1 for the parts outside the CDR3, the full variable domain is KAGVTQTPRYLIKTRGQQVTLSCSPISGHRSVSWYQQTPGQGLQFLFEYFSETQRNKGNFPGRFSGRQFSNSRSEMNVSTLELGDSALYLCASSATSGETNEQFFGPGTRLTVL.

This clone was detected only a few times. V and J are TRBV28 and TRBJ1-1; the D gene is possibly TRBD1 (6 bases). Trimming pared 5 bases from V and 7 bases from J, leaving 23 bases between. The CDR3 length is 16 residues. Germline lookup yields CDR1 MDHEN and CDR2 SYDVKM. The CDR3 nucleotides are TGTGCCAGCAGTACGGAATCGACAGGTGGGAAACGTGAAGCTTTCTTT. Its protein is CASSTESTGGKREAFF.

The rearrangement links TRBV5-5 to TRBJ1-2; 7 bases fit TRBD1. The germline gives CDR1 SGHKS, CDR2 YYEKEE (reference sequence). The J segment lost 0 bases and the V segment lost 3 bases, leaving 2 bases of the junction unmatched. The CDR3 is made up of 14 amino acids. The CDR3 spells CASSYRGTNYGYTF. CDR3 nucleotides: TGTGCCAGCAGCTACAGGGGTACTAACTATGGCTACACCTTC.